The rows below give T cell receptor beta chains drawn from one sample of a study of response to subunit inactivated influenza vaccine. TCRdb ran MiXCR on the RT-PCR reads and lists one entry per CDR3 protein. The data show about 520,000 distinct CDR3 sequences, with roughly 23% seen just once and approximately 2% held by the top ten. The sequences come from CD4+ T cells sorted from PBMCs, collected more than 4 days after vaccination. All receptors derive from a man between 45 and 60 years old who received an inactivated influenza vaccine. Each CDR3 is given with its conserved first and last residue. The D gene is left open where the match is weak. Only part of the rows carry a size: once, few, many, or a class if the clone is expanded.

j_call: TRBJ1-4
v_call: TRBV5-1
clone_size: NA
d_call: NA
cdr3_aa: CASSLGQLATNEKLFF
cdr3_nt: TGCGCCAGCAGCTTGGGGCAGCTCGCAACTAATGAAAAACTGTTTTTT

j_call: TRBJ2-5
v_call: TRBV7-2
clone_size: few
d_call: TRBD2
cdr3_aa: CASSLTGTSAETQYF
cdr3_nt: TGTGCCAGCAGCCTTACCGGGACTAGCGCAGAGACCCAGTACTTC

j_call: TRBJ1-1
v_call: TRBV20-1
clone_size: NA
d_call: NA
cdr3_aa: CSAFDTPRAFF
cdr3_nt: TGCAGTGCTTTCGATACCCCCAGGGCTTTCTTT

j_call: TRBJ1-4
v_call: TRBV4-2
clone_size: many
d_call: NA
cdr3_aa: CASSQEGDSNEKLFF
cdr3_nt: TGTGCCAGCAGCCAAGAAGGGGACTCCAATGAAAAACTGTTTTTT

j_call: TRBJ2-3
v_call: TRBV2
clone_size: NA
d_call: NA
cdr3_aa: CASSEALGVWTDTQYF
cdr3_nt: TGTGCCAGCAGTGAAGCGCTAGGGGTTTGGACAGATACGCAGTATTTT

j_call: TRBJ2-1
v_call: TRBV6-5
clone_size: few
d_call: TRBD2
cdr3_aa: CASSYAGTSGVPSYNEQFF
cdr3_nt: TGTGCCAGCAGTTACGCCGGGACTAGCGGGGTCCCCTCCTACAATGAGCAGTTCTTC

j_call: TRBJ2-1
v_call: TRBV5-5
clone_size: NA
d_call: TRBD1
cdr3_aa: CASSSDDRGRIYNEQFF
cdr3_nt: TGTGCCAGCAGTTCAGACGACAGGGGGCGAATCTACAATGAGCAGTTCTTC

j_call: TRBJ1-2
v_call: TRBV20-1
clone_size: few
d_call: NA
cdr3_aa: CSALSGGRTTYGYTF
cdr3_nt: TGCAGTGCCCTCTCCGGGGGACGTACCACCTATGGCTACACCTTC

j_call: TRBJ2-2
v_call: TRBV10-3
clone_size: few
d_call: NA
cdr3_aa: CAIRSRSTGELFF
cdr3_nt: TGTGCCATCAGATCCAGAAGCACCGGGGAGCTGTTTTTT

j_call: TRBJ2-2
v_call: TRBV7-9
clone_size: NA
d_call: NA
cdr3_aa: CASRWASGTGELFF
cdr3_nt: TGTGCCAGCAGATGGGCCTCGGGAACCGGGGAGCTGTTTTTT

j_call: TRBJ2-3
v_call: TRBV2
clone_size: NA
d_call: NA
cdr3_aa: CASKGAYSTQDTQYF
cdr3_nt: TGTGCCAGCAAAGGAGCCTATTCTACTCAAGATACGCAGTATTTT

j_call: TRBJ2-4
v_call: TRBV20-1
clone_size: NA
d_call: TRBD1
cdr3_aa: CSAPTRTGGLKNIQYF
cdr3_nt: TGCAGTGCTCCGACCCGGACAGGGGGCCTGAAAAACATTCAGTACTTC

j_call: TRBJ2-7
v_call: TRBV20-1
clone_size: NA
d_call: TRBD2
cdr3_aa: CSARDTSGEYEQYF
cdr3_nt: TGCAGTGCTAGAGATACTAGCGGGGAGTACGAGCAGTACTTC

j_call: TRBJ2-3
v_call: TRBV5-1
clone_size: NA
d_call: NA
cdr3_aa: CASNPNGLGSTDTQYF
cdr3_nt: TGCGCCAGCAATCCGAACGGACTGGGGAGTACAGATACGCAGTATTTT

j_call: TRBJ2-7
v_call: TRBV10-3
clone_size: few
d_call: NA
cdr3_aa: CAISPPGPEYEQYF
cdr3_nt: TGTGCCATCAGTCCCCCCGGGCCGGAGTACGAGCAGTACTTC

j_call: TRBJ2-3
v_call: TRBV5-1
clone_size: few
d_call: NA
cdr3_aa: CASTLRGTDTDTQYF
cdr3_nt: TGCGCCAGCACCCTGCGGGGGACAGACACAGATACGCAGTATTTT

j_call: TRBJ2-7
v_call: TRBV12-3/TRBV12-4
clone_size: NA
d_call: TRBD2
cdr3_aa: CASSLVRLAGVYEQYF
cdr3_nt: TGTGCCAGCAGTTTAGTTCGGCTAGCGGGAGTTTACGAGCAGTACTTC

j_call: TRBJ2-7
v_call: TRBV6-1
clone_size: NA
d_call: TRBD1
cdr3_aa: CASSEGGTGSDQYF
cdr3_nt: TGTGCCAGCAGTGAAGGTGGGACAGGGAGCGATCAGTACTTC

j_call: TRBJ1-2
v_call: TRBV4-1
clone_size: NA
d_call: NA
cdr3_aa: CASSQVWGAHYGYTF
cdr3_nt: TGCGCCAGCAGCCAAGTGTGGGGGGCGCATTATGGCTACACCTTC

j_call: TRBJ2-7
v_call: TRBV7-3
clone_size: NA
d_call: NA
cdr3_aa: CASSLEGGLGYEQYF
cdr3_nt: TGTGCCAGCAGCTTAGAGGGGGGACTGGGCTACGAGCAGTACTTC

j_call: TRBJ2-1
v_call: TRBV20-1
clone_size: few
d_call: NA
cdr3_aa: CSASKAASYNEQFF
cdr3_nt: TGCAGTGCTAGTAAAGCGGCCTCCTACAATGAGCAGTTCTTC

j_call: TRBJ2-5
v_call: TRBV5-1
clone_size: many
d_call: TRBD2
cdr3_aa: CASSLERRERRKTQYF
cdr3_nt: TGCGCCAGCAGCTTGGAAAGGCGGGAGAGAAGAAAGACCCAGTACTTC

j_call: TRBJ2-5
v_call: TRBV5-1
clone_size: NA
d_call: TRBD2
cdr3_aa: CASSHGTSGQETQYF
cdr3_nt: TGCGCCAGCAGTCACGGGACTAGCGGACAAGAGACCCAGTACTTC

j_call: TRBJ1-1
v_call: TRBV6-5
clone_size: many
d_call: NA
cdr3_aa: CASRGGLTEAFF
cdr3_nt: TGTGCCAGCAGGGGTGGGCTGACTGAAGCTTTCTTT

j_call: TRBJ1-1
v_call: TRBV12-3/TRBV12-4
clone_size: NA
d_call: NA
cdr3_aa: CATSRWNTEAFF
cdr3_nt: TGTGCCACCTCCAGGTGGAACACTGAAGCTTTCTTT

j_call: TRBJ1-6
v_call: TRBV27
clone_size: NA
d_call: NA
cdr3_aa: CASSLSPGVSPLHF
cdr3_nt: TGTGCCAGCAGTTTATCCCCGGGCGTCTCACCCCTCCACTTT

j_call: TRBJ2-5
v_call: TRBV27
clone_size: few
d_call: NA
cdr3_aa: CASSRRDHQETQYF
cdr3_nt: TGTGCCAGCAGCCGTAGGGACCACCAAGAGACCCAGTACTTC

j_call: TRBJ2-3
v_call: TRBV20-1
clone_size: few
d_call: TRBD2
cdr3_aa: CSARTVSGGTDTQYF
cdr3_nt: TGCAGTGCTAGGACGGTTAGCGGGGGCACAGATACGCAGTATTTT

j_call: TRBJ2-5
v_call: TRBV18
clone_size: NA
d_call: NA
cdr3_aa: CASSQGTRGETHYF
cdr3_nt: TGTGCCAGCTCACAGGGGACACGGGGAGAGACCCACTACTTC

j_call: TRBJ1-5
v_call: TRBV12-3/TRBV12-4
clone_size: many
d_call: NA
cdr3_aa: CASSSELQPQHF
cdr3_nt: TGTGCCAGCAGTTCCGAGTTGCAGCCCCAGCATTTT

j_call: TRBJ2-1
v_call: TRBV5-6
clone_size: NA
d_call: TRBD1
cdr3_aa: CASSLGTGSFYNEQFF
cdr3_nt: TGTGCCAGCAGCCTTGGGACAGGGTCGTTTTACAATGAGCAGTTCTTC

j_call: TRBJ1-1
v_call: TRBV5-1
clone_size: NA
d_call: NA
cdr3_aa: CASSLWGPRNTEAFF
cdr3_nt: TGCGCCAGCAGCCTGTGGGGGCCGAGGAACACTGAAGCTTTCTTT

j_call: TRBJ2-7
v_call: TRBV10-3
clone_size: few
d_call: NA
cdr3_aa: CAISDISYEQYF
cdr3_nt: TGTGCCATCAGTGACATTTCCTACGAGCAGTACTTC

j_call: TRBJ2-7
v_call: TRBV7-2
clone_size: few
d_call: NA
cdr3_aa: CASSFDYYEQYF
cdr3_nt: TGTGCCAGCAGCTTTGACTACTACGAGCAGTACTTC

j_call: TRBJ2-5
v_call: TRBV20-1
clone_size: NA
d_call: NA
cdr3_aa: CSASGDRILGETQYF
cdr3_nt: TGCAGTGCTAGTGGGGACCGAATTTTGGGAGAGACCCAGTACTTC

j_call: TRBJ1-5
v_call: TRBV10-3
clone_size: few
d_call: NA
cdr3_aa: CAISEMGGGQPQHF
cdr3_nt: TGTGCCATCAGTGAGATGGGGGGCGGTCAGCCCCAGCATTTT

j_call: TRBJ1-2
v_call: TRBV4-3
clone_size: few
d_call: NA
cdr3_aa: CASSQDGGYGGYTF
cdr3_nt: TGCGCCAGCAGCCAAGACGGCGGATACGGTGGCTACACCTTC

j_call: TRBJ2-6
v_call: TRBV4-3
clone_size: NA
d_call: NA
cdr3_aa: CASSQDRLTSGANVLTF
cdr3_nt: TGCGCCAGCAGCCAAGATAGGTTGACCTCTGGGGCCAACGTCCTGACTTTC

j_call: TRBJ2-7
v_call: TRBV5-1
clone_size: few
d_call: TRBD2
cdr3_aa: CASSQRTSGASYEQYF
cdr3_nt: TGCGCCAGCAGCCAACGGACTAGCGGGGCGAGCTACGAGCAGTACTTC

j_call: TRBJ2-7
v_call: TRBV7-8
clone_size: few
d_call: NA
cdr3_aa: CASRPNHYTTPLRSYEQYF
cdr3_nt: TGTGCCAGCAGACCAAACCACTATACGACGCCTTTAAGGTCCTACGAGCAGTACTTC